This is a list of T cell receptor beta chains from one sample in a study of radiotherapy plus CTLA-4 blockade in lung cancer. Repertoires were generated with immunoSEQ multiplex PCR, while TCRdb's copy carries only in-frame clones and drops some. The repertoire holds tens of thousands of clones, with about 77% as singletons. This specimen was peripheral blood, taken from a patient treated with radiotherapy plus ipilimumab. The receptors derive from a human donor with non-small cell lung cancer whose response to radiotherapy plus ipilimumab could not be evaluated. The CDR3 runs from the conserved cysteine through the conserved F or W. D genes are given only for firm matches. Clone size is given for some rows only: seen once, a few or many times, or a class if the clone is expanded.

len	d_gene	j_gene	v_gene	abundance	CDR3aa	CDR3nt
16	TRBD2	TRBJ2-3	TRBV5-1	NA	CASSPSLAGGLDTQYF	TGCGCCAGCAGCCCGAGCTTAGCGGGGGGGCTAGATACGCAGTATTTT
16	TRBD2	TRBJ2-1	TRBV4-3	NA	CASSQDGTSDYNEQFF	TGCGCCAGCAGCCAAGACGGGACTAGCGACTACAATGAGCAGTTCTTC
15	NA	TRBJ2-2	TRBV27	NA	CASSLGPSGTGELFF	TGTGCCAGCAGTTTAGGGCCATCGGGGACCGGGGAGCTGTTTTTT
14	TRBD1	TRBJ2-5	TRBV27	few	CASSSDRAYSAQYF	TGTGCCAGCAGCTCGGACAGGGCATATTCTGCGCAGTACTTC
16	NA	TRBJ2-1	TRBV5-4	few	CASSSRKGDPRDEQFF	TGTGCCAGCAGCTCCCGAAAGGGGGACCCCCGCGATGAGCAGTTCTTC
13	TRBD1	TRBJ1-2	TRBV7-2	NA	CASSSQGNYGYTF	TGTGCCAGCAGCTCACAGGGGAACTATGGCTACACCTTC
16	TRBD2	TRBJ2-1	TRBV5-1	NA	CASSLLAGAGDNEQFF	TGCGCCAGCAGCTTACTAGCGGGAGCGGGGGACAATGAGCAGTTCTTC
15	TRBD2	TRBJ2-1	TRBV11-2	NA	CASSLLGLVSGEQFF	TGTGCCAGCAGCTTATTGGGACTAGTAAGCGGTGAGCAGTTCTTC
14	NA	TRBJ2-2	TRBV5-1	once	CASSLTGLTGELFF	TGCGCCAGCAGTTTGACAGGATTGACCGGGGAGCTGTTTTTT
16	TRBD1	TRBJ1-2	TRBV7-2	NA	CASSVGGTGGRYGYTF	TGTGCCAGCAGCGTAGGGGGGACAGGGGGCAGGTATGGCTACACCTTC
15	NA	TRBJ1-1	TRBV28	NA	CASSLVGQGPPGAFF	TGTGCCAGCAGTTTAGTCGGGCAGGGGCCCCCGGGAGCTTTCTTT
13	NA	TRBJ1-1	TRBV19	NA	CASRWSPNTEAFF	TGTGCCAGTAGGTGGAGTCCGAACACTGAAGCTTTCTTT
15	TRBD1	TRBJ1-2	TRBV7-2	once	CASSLSGTGYTGYTF	TGTGCCAGCAGCTTATCCGGGACAGGGTATACTGGCTACACCTTC
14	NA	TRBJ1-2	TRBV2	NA	CASSERGSNYGYTF	TGTGCCAGCAGTGAGAGAGGGTCCAACTATGGCTACACCTTC
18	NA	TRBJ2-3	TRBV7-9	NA	CASSPIVRDSISTDTQYF	TGTGCCAGCAGCCCCATAGTTCGGGACTCCATTAGCACAGATACGCAGTATTTT
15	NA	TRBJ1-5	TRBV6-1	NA	CASSEGADHRQPQHF	TGTGCCAGCAGTGAGGGGGCAGACCATCGTCAGCCCCAGCATTTT
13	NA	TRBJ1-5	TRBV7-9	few	CASSPGGVQPQHF	TGTGCCAGCAGTCCTGGAGGGGTCCAGCCCCAGCATTTT
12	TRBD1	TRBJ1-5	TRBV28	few	CVVGTGSQPQHF	TGTGTTGTGGGGACAGGTAGTCAGCCCCAGCATTTT
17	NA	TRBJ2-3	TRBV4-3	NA	CASSQDQGQPSTDTQYF	TGCGCCAGCAGCCAAGATCAAGGACAGCCTAGCACAGATACGCAGTATTTT
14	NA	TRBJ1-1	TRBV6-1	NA	CASSELTVNAEAFF	TGTGCCAGCAGTGAACTGACAGTCAACGCTGAAGCTTTCTTT
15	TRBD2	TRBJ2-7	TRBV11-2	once	CASSLGAGGPYEQYF	TGTGCCAGCAGCTTAGGGGCGGGGGGGCCTTACGAGCAGTACTTC
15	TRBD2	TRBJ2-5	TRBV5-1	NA	CASSFYGGAEETQYF	TGCGCCAGCAGCTTCTACGGGGGGGCAGAGGAGACCCAGTACTTC
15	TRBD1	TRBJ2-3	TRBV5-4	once	CASSYAGRGPDTQYF	TGTGCCAGCAGCTACGCGGGCAGGGGGCCAGATACGCAGTATTTT
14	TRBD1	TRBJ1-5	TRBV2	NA	CASTMTGTNQPQHF	TGTGCCAGCACAATGACAGGGACCAATCAGCCCCAGCATTTT
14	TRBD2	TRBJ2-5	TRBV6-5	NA	CASSPGLAGETQYF	TGTGCCAGCAGTCCGGGACTAGCGGGAGAGACCCAGTACTTC
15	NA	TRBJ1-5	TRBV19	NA	CASRGGTFSNQPQHF	TGTGCCAGTAGGGGAGGGACATTTAGCAATCAGCCCCAGCATTTT
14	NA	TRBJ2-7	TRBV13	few	CASSLVRGGYEQYF	TGTGCCAGCAGCTTAGTAAGGGGGGGATACGAGCAGTACTTC
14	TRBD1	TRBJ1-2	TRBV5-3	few	CARSFDRVNYGYTF	TGTGCCAGAAGCTTCGACAGGGTAAACTATGGCTACACCTTC
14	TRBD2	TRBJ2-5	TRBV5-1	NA	CASSFSGGGETQYF	TGCGCCAGCAGCTTCAGCGGGGGTGGGGAGACCCAGTACTTC
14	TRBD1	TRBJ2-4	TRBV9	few	CASSFGQGGNIQYF	TGTGCCAGCAGCTTTGGACAGGGGGGGAACATTCAGTACTTC
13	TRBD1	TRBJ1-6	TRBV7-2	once	CASSPRDSSPLHF	TGTGCCAGCAGCCCGCGGGACAGCTCACCCCTCCACTTT
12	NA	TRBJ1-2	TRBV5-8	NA	CASSAQGYGYTF	TGTGCCAGCAGCGCCCAGGGGTATGGCTACACCTTC
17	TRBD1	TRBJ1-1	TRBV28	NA	CASSSPTQGAYGTEAFF	TGTGCCAGCAGCTCCCCCACACAGGGGGCTTATGGCACTGAAGCTTTCTTT
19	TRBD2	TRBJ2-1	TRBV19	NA	CASSIVAAGGKSSYNEQFF	TGTGCCAGTAGTATAGTCGCAGCGGGAGGGAAGAGCTCCTACAATGAGCAGTTCTTC
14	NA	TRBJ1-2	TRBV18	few	CASSPLLGGDGYTF	TGTGCCAGCTCCCCCTTGTTAGGGGGGGATGGCTACACCTTC
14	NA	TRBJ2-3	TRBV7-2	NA	CASSFGGDLDTQYF	TGTGCCAGCAGCTTTGGCGGGGATTTAGATACGCAGTATTTT
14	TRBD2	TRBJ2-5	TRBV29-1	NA	CSVARSGRGETQYF	TGCAGCGTAGCGAGAAGCGGGAGGGGCGAGACCCAGTACTTC
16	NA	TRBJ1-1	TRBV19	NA	CASSIRSRRGPSEAFF	TGTGCCAGTAGTATTCGGAGTCGACGGGGTCCGAGTGAAGCTTTCTTT
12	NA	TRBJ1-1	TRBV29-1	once	CSVQRGFTEAFF	TGCAGCGTCCAAAGAGGGTTCACTGAAGCTTTCTTT
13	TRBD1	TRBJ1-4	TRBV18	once	CASSRDRGEKLFF	TGTGCCAGCTCACGGGACAGGGGTGAAAAACTGTTTTTT
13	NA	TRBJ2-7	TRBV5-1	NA	CASSLGLVSEQYF	TGCGCCAGCAGCTTGGGACTGGTAAGCGAGCAGTACTTC
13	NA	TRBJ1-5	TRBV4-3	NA	CASSQLQGQPQHF	TGCGCCAGCAGCCAGCTGCAGGGCCAGCCCCAGCATTTT
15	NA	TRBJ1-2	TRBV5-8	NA	CASSSGGSFNYGYTF	TGTGCCAGCAGCAGCGGGGGTTCATTTAACTATGGCTACACCTTC
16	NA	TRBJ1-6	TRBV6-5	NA	CASSYNGDPGNSPLHF	TGTGCCAGCAGTTACAACGGCGACCCGGGGAATTCACCCCTCCACTTT
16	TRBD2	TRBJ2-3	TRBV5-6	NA	CASSLVVLAGTDTQYF	TGTGCCAGCAGCTTGGTCGTTCTAGCGGGCACAGATACGCAGTATTTT
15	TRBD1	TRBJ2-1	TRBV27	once	CASTGTGTGYGEQFF	TGTGCCAGCACCGGCACCGGGACAGGGTATGGTGAGCAGTTCTTC
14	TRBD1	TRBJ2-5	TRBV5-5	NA	CASSFGQGGETQYF	TGTGCCAGCAGCTTTGGACAGGGAGGCGAGACCCAGTACTTC
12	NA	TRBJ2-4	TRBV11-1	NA	CASSPARNIQYF	TGTGCCAGCAGCCCTGCTAGGAACATTCAGTACTTC
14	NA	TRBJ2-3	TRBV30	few	CAWRAGPAADTQYF	TGTGCCTGGAGGGCAGGGCCGGCGGCAGATACGCAGTATTTT
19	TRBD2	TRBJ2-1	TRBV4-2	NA	CASSPSRASGRLGYNEQFF	TGTGCCAGCAGCCCCAGTCGGGCTAGCGGGAGATTAGGCTACAATGAGCAGTTCTTC
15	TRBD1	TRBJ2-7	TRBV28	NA	CASNTPGRGFYEQYF	TGTGCCAGCAATACCCCGGGCAGGGGGTTTTACGAGCAGTACTTC
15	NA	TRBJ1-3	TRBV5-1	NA	CASSSVHPRVDTIYF	TGCGCCAGCAGCTCGGTCCACCCACGAGTGGACACCATATATTTT
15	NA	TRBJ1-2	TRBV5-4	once	CASSPPRTPAGGYTF	TGTGCCAGCAGCCCCCCCCGTACTCCGGCGGGAGGCTACACCTTC
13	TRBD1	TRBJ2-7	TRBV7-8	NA	CASSRQGPYEQYF	TGTGCCAGCAGCCGACAGGGACCCTACGAGCAGTACTTC